The TCR beta chain under discussion was sequenced for a study of regulatory T cells in long-lasting Graves disease. This clonotype turned up a few times. What it binds is not known. The CDR3 extends over 16 amino acids. The V and J ends lost 3 bases and 2 bases respectively, with 12 bases between them. Germline CDR1 and CDR2: SGDLS and YYNGEE. Time point reported: newly diagnosed GD, antithyroid drugs for less than 3 months. Extracted RNA from PBMCs served as the source of the TCR library. Graves' disease was diagnosed by American Thyroid Association guidelines. Patients came from an endocrinology department in Xi'an, China. The peripheral blood volume drawn was roughly 9.9 milliliters, and it was collected into EDTA tubes. Study-level points and caveats: TRBV28 was favored in persistent disease, as were TRBJ1-2 and TRBJ2-5.

Arm-PCR of CDR3 regions with iRepertoire HTBI primers generated TCR beta libraries. Each CDR3 protein gets one entry after TCRdb re-called the multiplex PCR reads with MiXCR. The sample holds 450,000 to 700,000 distinct CDR3 sequences; roughly 14% are singletons and the top ten take roughly 10%. In addition, the sample was reused for a study of T cells in Graves' hyperthyroidism and ophthalmopathy.

The TCR originated in a man younger than 45 with Graves disease. The material was peripheral blood mononuclear cells (PBMCs), obtained at new diagnosis, from a patient treated with antithyroid drugs. The chain has TRBV9 and TRBJ2-6; perhaps TRBD1 as D (6 bases). The CDR3: CASSATPGAGANVLTF. The CDR3 DNA is TGTGCCAGCAGCGCGACTCCAGGGGCTGGGGCCAACGTCCTGACTTTC.